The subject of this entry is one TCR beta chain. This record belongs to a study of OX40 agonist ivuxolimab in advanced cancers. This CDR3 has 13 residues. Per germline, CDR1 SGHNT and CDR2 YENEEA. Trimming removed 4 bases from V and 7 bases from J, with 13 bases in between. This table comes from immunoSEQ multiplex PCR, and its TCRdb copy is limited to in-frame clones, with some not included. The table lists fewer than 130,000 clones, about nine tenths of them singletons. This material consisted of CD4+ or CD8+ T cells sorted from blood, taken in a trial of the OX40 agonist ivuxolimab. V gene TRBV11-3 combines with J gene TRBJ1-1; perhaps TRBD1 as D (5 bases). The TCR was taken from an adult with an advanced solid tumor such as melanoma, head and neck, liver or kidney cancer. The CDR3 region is CASSSSRGGEAFF. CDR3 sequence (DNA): TGTGCCAGCAGCTCTAGTCGGGGGGGTGAAGCTTTCTTT.